This passage covers 20 T cell receptor beta chains from one sample sequenced in a study of blood T cell repertoires in COVID-19. The assay was immunoSEQ multiplex PCR, and TCRdb's table has in-frame clones only and misses some. This table has more than 100,000 clones, around 87% appearing once. Sequenced: peripheral blood. The receptors originated from a woman aged 55 to 70 with acute or convalescent COVID-19.

V is TRBV9 and J is TRBJ2-7; 10 positions agree with TRBD1. The CDR3 is made up of 14 amino acids. Germline CDR1 reads SGDLS; CDR2 reads YYNGEE. Unmatched junction bases numbered 3, after V lost 2 bases and J lost 4 bases. The CDR3 protein is CASSVGTGEYEQYF. CDR3 bases: TGTGCCAGCAGCGTCGGGACAGGGGAATACGAGCAGTACTTC.

This chain joins TRBV14 and TRBJ2-7; 10 nucleotides agree with TRBD2. This CDR3 has 14 residues. Germline CDR1 and CDR2: SGHDN and FVKESK. Trimming cost V 1 base and J 3 bases; bases outside gene matches: 0. This chain's CDR3 is CASSQGTSGYEQYV. The CDR3 DNA is TGTGCCAGCAGCCAAGGGACTAGCGGCTACGAGCAGTACGTC.

The rearrangement links TRBV15 to TRBJ1-2, with 8 bases aligning to TRBD1. Germline V CDR1 and CDR2: LNHNV, YYDKDF (reference sequence). This CDR3 has 16 amino acids. V trimming: 0 bases; J trimming: 8 bases; junction bases outside the gene matches: 11. The DNA of the CDR3 is TGTGCCACCAGCAGAGATTTGGGACAGGACCTCGGGGGCTACACCTTC. Translated, it gives CATSRDLGQDLGGYTF.

The genes are TRBV27 and TRBJ2-7, with D possibly being TRBD1 (6 bases). V lost 5 bases and J 4 bases, leaving 12 bases between the germline ends. Germline CDR1 MNHEY, CDR2 SMNVEV (reference sequence). The CDR3 length is 13 residues. The CDR3 protein is CASSKIRGYEQYV. The CDR3 DNA follows: TGTGCCAGCAGTAAAATCAGGGGATACGAGCAGTACGTC.

V is TRBV30 and J is TRBJ1-1; TRBD1 agrees at 10 bases. Looked up from germline, CDR1 is GTSNPN and CDR2 is SVGIG (reference sequence). V lost 7 bases to trimming and J lost 5 bases; unmatched junction nucleotides: 4. This CDR3 is built from 12 residues. The CDR3 sequence: CALVGQGTEAFF. The CDR3 DNA is TGTGCCTTGGTGGGACAGGGGACTGAAGCTTTCTTT.

This chain joins TRBV28 and TRBJ1-1; D gene unclear. Germline V gene lookup returns CDR1 MDHEN and CDR2 SYDVKM. The CDR3 has 14 amino acids. V dropped 6 bases and J dropped 2 bases, with 13 bases sitting between them. The CDR3, as DNA: TGTGCCAGCAGCCCCCCTCCTAGAAACACTGAAGCTTTCTTT. It is translated as CASSPPPRNTEAFF. The whole variable domain, filled in from reference TRBV28 and TRBJ1-1, reads DVKVTQSSRYLVKRTGEKVFLECVQDMDHENMFWYRQDPGLGLRLIYFSYDVKMKEKGDIPEGYSVSREKKERFSLILESASTNQTSMYLCASSPPPRNTEAFFGQGTRLTVV.

This chain links TRBV10-3 with TRBJ2-5; 9 nucleotides agree with TRBD1. V shed 6 bases and J 7 bases; nucleotides not matched to a gene: 15. Germline assignment: CDR1 ENHRY and CDR2 SYGVKD. The CDR3 is made up of 16 amino acids. In DNA form, the CDR3 reads TGTGCCATCAGCGGGCAAACAGGGGGCGCGGGGTCGACCCAGTACTTC. It codes for CAISGQTGGAGSTQYF.

V gene TRBV11-3 combines with J gene TRBJ1-1; the D gene is possibly TRBD1 (5 bases). The CDR3 covers 13 residues. Germline loops: CDR1 SGHNT, CDR2 YENEEA. V lost 5 bases and J 6 bases, leaving 13 bases between the germline ends. In DNA form, the CDR3 reads TGTGCCAGCAGCAGAACAGGATCCCCTGAAGCTTTCTTT. Its protein is CASSRTGSPEAFF.

The V gene is TRBV29-1, the J gene TRBJ2-1; D not resolved. This CDR3 is 14 amino acids long. Germline V gene sequence: CDR1 SQVTM, CDR2 ANQGSEA. Trimming took 2 bases from V and 9 from J, leaving 17 bases between them. The CDR3 loop reads CSVESFGFGGEQFF. In nucleotides, the CDR3 is TGCAGCGTTGAATCCTTTGGATTCGGCGGTGAGCAGTTCTTC.

This chain joins TRBV2 and TRBJ2-7; no reliable D call. V lost 6 bases, J lost 5 bases, and 8 bases lay in between. This CDR3 region has 11 residues. CDR1 SNHLY and CDR2 FYNNEI come from the germline V gene. The CDR3 DNA reads as TGTGCCAGCAGCCAGGTTGACGAGCAGTACTTC. Protein: CASSQVDEQYF.

This clone was detected a few times. The rearrangement uses TRBV5-8 and TRBJ1-2; the D gene is possibly TRBD1 (6 bases). The CDR3 is made up of 10 amino acids. Germline CDR1 and CDR2: SGHTS and YDEGEE. V lost 0 bases to trimming and J lost 14 bases, with 8 bases between them. The DNA for the CDR3 is TGTGCCAGCAGCTTGGTGACAGGTACCTTC. This codes for CASSLVTGTF. The full variable domain, rest sourced from reference TRBV5-8 and TRBJ1-2, is EAGVTQSPTHLIKTRGQQATLRCSPISGHTSVYWYQQALGLGLQFLLWYDEGEERNRGNFPPRFSGRQFPNYSSELNVNALELEDSALYLCASSLVTGTFGSGTRLTVV.

This clone showed up just once. The chain uses TRBV18 and TRBJ2-5, with TRBD2 matching over 7 bases. Germline lookup yields CDR1 KGHSH and CDR2 LQKENI. This CDR3 region has 14 residues. Germline trimming cut 3 bases from V and 1 base from J; bases unmatched to any gene: 2. For the CDR3, the DNA is TGTGCCAGCTCACCGAGGACTAGCCAAGAGACCCAGTACTTC. Its translation is CASSPRTSQETQYF.

The V call is TRBV6-5, the J call TRBJ2-5, with 9 bases aligning to TRBD1. The ends lost 10 bases at V and 1 base at J; junction bases unmatched: 10. The CDR3 consists of 15 residues. The V gene's germline CDR1 is MNHEY and CDR2 SVGAGI. The CDR3 DNA is TGTGCCACCGGACAGGGGTTAGGAATCCAAGAGACCCAGTACTTC. Translating it yields CATGQGLGIQETQYF.

This clone appeared once. The chain carries TRBV6-5 and TRBJ1-2; no clear D. The germline V and J ends were trimmed by 10 bases and 4 bases, with 19 bases remaining between them. CDR3 length: 14 amino acids. Germline CDR1 MNHEY, CDR2 SVGAGI. Written as DNA, the CDR3 is TGTGCCATCTCGGGAGGGTTAAAGGTCTATGGCTACACCTTC. It yields the protein CAISGGLKVYGYTF.

This CDR3 reads CASSDGSGKLFF. The CDR3 nucleotides read TGTGCCAGCAGTGACGGTTCAGGAAAACTGTTTTTT. The chain couples TRBV2 to TRBJ1-4; D is undetermined. This CDR3 spans 12 amino acids. The V end was cut by 3 bases, the J end by 10 bases, with 9 bases between. Germline V lookup: CDR1 SNHLY, CDR2 FYNNEI.

The chain is built from TRBV3-1 (or the pseudogene TRBV3-2) and TRBJ2-5, with TRBD2 identical over 11 bases. The CDR3 consists of 18 residues. With V trimmed by 2 bases and J by 4 bases, 12 bases remained unmatched. Germline loops: CDR1 LGHDT, CDR2 YNNKEL (reference sequence). In DNA form, the CDR3 reads TGTGCCAGCAGCCAATCACGCGGCAGGACTAGCGGGCGAGAGACCCAGTACTTC. It is translated as CASSQSRGRTSGRETQYF.

This chain uses TRBV6-6 with TRBJ1-5; D call uncertain. The CDR3 is made up of 11 amino acids. Between the trimmed V and J ends, which lost 2 bases and 12 bases, there was a span of 8 bases. The germline V gene has CDR1 MNHNY and CDR2 SVGAGI (reference sequence). The CDR3 loop is CASSYRVNQHF. CDR3 sequence (DNA): TGTGCCAGCAGTTACCGGGTTAACCAGCATTTT.

The chain recombines TRBV5-5 with TRBJ2-4; D not resolved. Germline CDR1 reads SGHKS; CDR2 reads YYEKEE (reference sequence). Deletions cut 3 bases from V and 5 bases from J, with 15 bases between. CDR3 length: 15 amino acids. Here the CDR3 DNA reads TGTGCCAGCAGCTCCCCCGGGTCCTGGGAAAACATTCAGTACTTC. Protein product: CASSSPGSWENIQYF.

The rearrangement links TRBV2 to TRBJ2-7, with 11 bases fitting TRBD2. The V gene end was trimmed by 7 bases and the J gene end by 0 bases; junction bases not matched to a gene: 5. Germline V gene sequence: CDR1 SNHLY, CDR2 FYNNEI. This CDR3 has 15 amino acids. CDR3 coding DNA: TGTGCCAGCACTTCCGGGACTAGCGGCTCCTACGAGCAGTACTTC. As protein: CASTSGTSGSYEQYF.

This chain links TRBV5-4 with TRBJ1-3, with 7 bases identical to TRBD1. This CDR3 spans 16 amino acids. Germline-derived CDR1 and CDR2 are SGHNT and YYREEE (reference sequence). J was trimmed by 2 bases and V by 3 bases; bases with no gene match: 8. CDR3 loop: CASSSDRVSTGNTIYF. The CDR3 bases are TGTGCCAGCAGCTCCGACAGGGTTAGCACTGGAAACACCATATATTTT.